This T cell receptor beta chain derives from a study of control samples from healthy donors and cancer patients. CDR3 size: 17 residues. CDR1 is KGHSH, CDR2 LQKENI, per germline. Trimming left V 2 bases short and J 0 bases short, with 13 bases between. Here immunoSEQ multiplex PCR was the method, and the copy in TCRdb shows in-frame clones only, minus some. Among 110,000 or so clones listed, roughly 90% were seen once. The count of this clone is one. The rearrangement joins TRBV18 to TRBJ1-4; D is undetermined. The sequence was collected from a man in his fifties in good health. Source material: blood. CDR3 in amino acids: CASSPFGRPTTNEKLFF. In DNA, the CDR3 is TGTGCCAGCTCACCATTTGGCAGACCTACAACTAATGAAAAACTGTTTTTT.